This T cell receptor beta chain emerged from a study of T cells in Graves' hyperthyroidism and ophthalmopathy. This clonotype was counted once. The CDR3 totals 15 residues. Germline V CDR1 and CDR2: SEHNR, FQNEAQ (reference sequence). V gave up 4 bases and J gave up 5 bases; unmatched junction bases: 8. TCR beta CDR3 regions were amplified from RNA transcripts. The TCR CDR3 first-round RT-PCR relied on the HTBI primer set. One entry per CDR3 protein, called by TCRdb with MiXCR from the multiplex PCR reads. There are more than 450,000 distinct CDR3 sequences in the sample; 13% to 15% occur only once, and over 11% lies in the top ten. Thyroid ultrasound, orbital computed tomography, clinical symptoms, and serum thyroxine and TRAb underpinned diagnoses.

The clonotype was recovered from a middle-aged woman with Graves' hyperthyroidism. V and J are TRBV7-9 and TRBJ2-7, with 10 positions matching TRBD2. The sample consisted of blood. CDR3 protein: CASSSTAGGPNEQYF. The DNA for the CDR3 is TGTGCCAGCAGCTCCACAGCGGGAGGGCCGAACGAGCAGTACTTC.